Sequencing of this T cell receptor (beta chain) was carried out in a study of cytomegalovirus exposure and HLA in healthy donors. Study as a whole: The Caucasian-associated ancestry cluster held around four fifths of roughly 400 genotyped donors. Regarding the study as a whole: Later genetic work tied a missense DCLRE1C variant to beta-chain V and J trimming. The study recorded 164 TCR beta chains that were cytomegalovirus-associated.

The V gene lost 5 bases and the J gene lost 8 bases, with 15 bases spanning the gap. The CDR3 loop spans 13 amino acids. Germline loops: CDR1 SEHNR, CDR2 FQNEAQ (reference sequence). As for this clone: The antigen is unknown.

Amplification used 60 Vbeta primers and 13 Jbeta primers. The assay was immunoSEQ multiplex PCR, and TCRdb's table has in-frame clones only and misses some. Of 20,000 to 25,000 clones in the sample, 65% to 85% were seen once. V gene TRBV7-9 combines with J gene TRBJ1-2; D remains ambiguous. This TCR was sampled from a man in his 60s in good health and CMV-seronegative. The sample consisted of PBMCs. CDR3 bases: TGTGCCAGCAGCACAGACACCCTGCGAGGCTACACCTTC. Translation: CASSTDTLRGYTF.